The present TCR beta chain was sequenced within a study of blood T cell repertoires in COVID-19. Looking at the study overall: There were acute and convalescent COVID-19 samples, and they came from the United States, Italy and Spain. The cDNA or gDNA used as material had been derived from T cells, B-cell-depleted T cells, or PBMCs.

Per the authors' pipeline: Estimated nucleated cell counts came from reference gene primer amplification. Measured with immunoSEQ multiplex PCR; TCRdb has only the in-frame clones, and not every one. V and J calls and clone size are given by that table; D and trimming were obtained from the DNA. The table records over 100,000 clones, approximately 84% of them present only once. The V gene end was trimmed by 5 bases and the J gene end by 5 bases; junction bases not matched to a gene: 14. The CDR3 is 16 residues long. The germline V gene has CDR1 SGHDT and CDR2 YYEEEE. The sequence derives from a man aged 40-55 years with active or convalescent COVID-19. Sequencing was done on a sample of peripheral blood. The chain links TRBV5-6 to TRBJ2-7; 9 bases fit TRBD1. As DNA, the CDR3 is TGTGCCAGCAGTTCCATACCGGGACAGGGAATCCACGAGCAGTACTTC. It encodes CASSSIPGQGIHEQYF.